Given below is one T cell receptor beta chain in context. Its specificity is not known. The sample is drawn from a study of graft-versus-host responses after intestinal transplantation. Study background: Multivisceral, liver-intestinal, or isolated intestinal transplants were performed in recipients.

Profiled with immunoSEQ multiplex PCR; TCRdb holds only in-frame clones, not every one. The sample consists of 8,000 to 10,000 clones, around 88% of them appearing once. From the graft tissue, intraepithelial and lamina propria lymphocytes were released through processing. Points from the study as a whole: HvG clone declines early post-transplant were associated with peak circulating GvH levels. The study found high graft-versus-host to host-versus-graft clonal ratios in allografts of patients with graft-donor T cell macrochimerism. Present in recipient marrow, GvH clones included some that appeared first in ileum or blood.

CDR1 is MDHEN, CDR2 SYDVKM, per germline. Trimming removed 5 bases from V and 0 bases from J, with 14 bases in between. There are 16 residues in the CDR3. The specimen comprised ileum tissue, sampled around 740 days after intestinal transplantation. The rearrangement joins TRBV28 to TRBJ1-3; TRBD1 might be the D (5 bases). The receptor was isolated from a human patient who received an intestinal transplant, so some T cells may come from the graft donor. DNA for the CDR3: TGTGCCAGCAGTACACCGTACAGGAGCTCTGGAAACACCATATATTTT. It translates to CASSTPYRSSGNTIYF.